The rows below give T cell receptor beta chains drawn from one sample of a study of cytomegalovirus exposure and HLA in healthy donors. Profiling relied on immunoSEQ multiplex PCR, and the TCRdb table lists in-frame clones only, not all of them. The repertoire holds 120,000 to 150,000 clones, with under 85% as singletons. What was sequenced was PBMCs. All receptors come from a young man in good health and CMV-seronegative. Each CDR3 is given with its conserved first and last residue. A D gene is named only where the DNA matches it firmly. Clone size is stated in some rows and not others, as once, few, many or a class when expanded.

D gene: -; clone size: -; J gene: TRBJ1-6; V gene: TRBV7-8; CDR3 protein: CASSYDPGFSPLHF; CDR3 DNA: TGTGCCAGCAGCTACGACCCCGGGTTCTCACCCCTCCACTTT
D gene: -; clone size: -; J gene: TRBJ2-3; V gene: TRBV10-3; CDR3 protein: CAIKTGESTDTQYF; CDR3 DNA: TGTGCCATCAAAACGGGGGAAAGCACAGATACGCAGTATTTT
D gene: -; clone size: -; J gene: TRBJ2-2; V gene: TRBV6-1; CDR3 protein: CATTGGVNTGELFF; CDR3 DNA: TGTGCCACCACAGGGGGGGTGAACACCGGGGAGCTGTTTTTT
D gene: TRBD1; clone size: -; J gene: TRBJ1-2; V gene: TRBV5-1; CDR3 protein: CASSTGGTELFLYGYTF; CDR3 DNA: TGCGCCAGCAGTACCGGCGGGACAGAATTGTTCCTCTATGGCTACACCTTC
D gene: TRBD1; clone size: -; J gene: TRBJ2-7; V gene: TRBV11-3; CDR3 protein: CASSSRGLMEQYF; CDR3 DNA: TGTGCCAGCAGCTCGAGGGGGCTTATGGAGCAGTACTTC
D gene: TRBD1; clone size: few; J gene: TRBJ1-2; V gene: TRBV9; CDR3 protein: CASSDSGQGFYGYTF; CDR3 DNA: TGTGCCAGCAGCGACTCAGGACAGGGGTTCTATGGCTACACCTTC
D gene: TRBD1; clone size: -; J gene: TRBJ2-7; V gene: TRBV6-1; CDR3 protein: CASSHLQGGYEQYF; CDR3 DNA: TGTGCCAGCAGTCATTTACAGGGGGGATACGAGCAGTACTTC
D gene: -; clone size: -; J gene: TRBJ1-1; V gene: TRBV6-5; CDR3 protein: CASSYQGQNTEAFF; CDR3 DNA: TGTGCCAGCAGTTACCAGGGGCAAAACACTGAAGCTTTCTTT
D gene: TRBD1; clone size: -; J gene: TRBJ2-3; V gene: TRBV9; CDR3 protein: CASSARQGARTQYF; CDR3 DNA: TGTGCCAGCAGCGCCCGACAGGGAGCTCGTACGCAGTATTTT
D gene: TRBD1; clone size: few; J gene: TRBJ2-6; V gene: TRBV30; CDR3 protein: CAWFRDRGTRGANVLTF; CDR3 DNA: TGTGCCTGGTTCCGGGACAGGGGGACCAGGGGGGCCAACGTCCTGACTTTC
D gene: -; clone size: -; J gene: TRBJ2-7; V gene: TRBV5-1; CDR3 protein: CASSLHSQRDEQYF; CDR3 DNA: TGCGCCAGCAGCTTACACAGCCAGAGGGACGAGCAGTACTTC
D gene: -; clone size: -; J gene: TRBJ2-7; V gene: TRBV10-3; CDR3 protein: CAISGRDSYEQYF; CDR3 DNA: TGTGCCATCAGTGGCAGGGACTCCTACGAGCAGTACTTC
D gene: -; clone size: -; J gene: TRBJ1-2; V gene: TRBV6-6; CDR3 protein: CASSHLSTGGYGYTF; CDR3 DNA: TGTGCCAGCAGTCACCTGAGTACCGGTGGCTATGGCTACACCTTC
D gene: TRBD1; clone size: -; J gene: TRBJ2-5; V gene: TRBV7-9; CDR3 protein: CASSLGGRGREETQYF; CDR3 DNA: TGTGCCAGCAGCTTAGGCGGCAGGGGGCGTGAAGAGACCCAGTACTTC
D gene: -; clone size: -; J gene: TRBJ1-3; V gene: TRBV7-8; CDR3 protein: CASSGREGGQGGRTIYF; CDR3 DNA: TGTGCCAGCAGCGGAAGGGAGGGCGGACAAGGAGGCCGCACCATATATTTT
D gene: TRBD1; clone size: -; J gene: TRBJ1-2; V gene: TRBV19; CDR3 protein: CASRPRDREIAGYTF; CDR3 DNA: TGTGCCAGTAGACCTCGGGACAGGGAAATAGCGGGCTACACCTTC
D gene: -; clone size: -; J gene: TRBJ2-1; V gene: TRBV4-2; CDR3 protein: CASSQVIDEQFF; CDR3 DNA: TGTGCCAGCAGCCAAGTAATTGATGAGCAGTTCTTC
D gene: -; clone size: once; J gene: TRBJ1-4; V gene: TRBV5-5; CDR3 protein: CASSGAGQGEKLFF; CDR3 DNA: TGTGCCAGCAGCGGGGCGGGGCAAGGTGAAAAACTGTTTTTT
D gene: TRBD1; clone size: few; J gene: TRBJ2-7; V gene: TRBV27; CDR3 protein: CASSLERTGGVRVDEQYF; CDR3 DNA: TGTGCCAGCAGTTTAGAGAGGACAGGGGGCGTCAGGGTTGACGAGCAGTACTTC
D gene: TRBD2; clone size: -; J gene: TRBJ2-1; V gene: TRBV7-9; CDR3 protein: CASAKTSGSYNEQFF; CDR3 DNA: TGTGCCAGCGCCAAAACTAGCGGGTCTTACAATGAGCAGTTCTTC
D gene: TRBD1; clone size: -; J gene: TRBJ2-2; V gene: TRBV4-3; CDR3 protein: CASSQAGTGGSTRGRIGELFF; CDR3 DNA: TGCGCCAGCAGCCAAGCCGGGACAGGGGGTTCTACTCGGGGGCGGATCGGGGAGCTGTTTTTT
D gene: -; clone size: once; J gene: TRBJ1-2; V gene: TRBV29-1; CDR3 protein: CSVPGAIGASSRVDDGYTF; CDR3 DNA: TGCAGCGTTCCAGGGGCGATAGGGGCCTCGAGTAGAGTGGACGATGGCTACACCTTC
D gene: TRBD1; clone size: -; J gene: TRBJ1-6; V gene: TRBV6-6; CDR3 protein: CASSYQGAVNSPLHF; CDR3 DNA: TGTGCCAGCAGCTACCAGGGGGCGGTGAATTCACCCCTCCACTTT
D gene: -; clone size: -; J gene: TRBJ2-6; V gene: TRBV4-3; CDR3 protein: CASSQDLSGANVLTF; CDR3 DNA: TGCGCCAGCAGCCAAGATCTCTCTGGGGCCAACGTCCTGACTTTC
D gene: -; clone size: -; J gene: TRBJ1-2; V gene: TRBV20-1; CDR3 protein: CSARGYTF; CDR3 DNA: TGCAGTGCACGGGGCTACACCTTC
D gene: TRBD1; clone size: once; J gene: TRBJ1-1; V gene: TRBV18; CDR3 protein: CASSPRQGVAEAFF; CDR3 DNA: TGTGCCAGCTCACCAAGACAGGGGGTGGCTGAAGCTTTCTTT
D gene: TRBD1; clone size: few; J gene: TRBJ2-7; V gene: TRBV7-2; CDR3 protein: CASTRTGTDYEQYF; CDR3 DNA: TGTGCCAGCACCAGAACCGGGACAGACTACGAGCAGTACTTC
D gene: -; clone size: -; J gene: TRBJ1-2; V gene: TRBV7-9; CDR3 protein: CASSPRRTNYGYTF; CDR3 DNA: TGTGCCAGCAGCCCCCGGCGGACAAACTATGGCTACACCTTC
D gene: TRBD1; clone size: once; J gene: TRBJ1-1; V gene: TRBV6-5; CDR3 protein: CATGGQLNTEAFF; CDR3 DNA: TGCGCCACCGGGGGACAGCTGAACACTGAAGCTTTCTTT